This is a list of T cell receptor beta chains from one sample in a study of T cell responses to AZD1222 COVID-19 vaccine. Only in-frame clones appear in the TCRdb table, and some are missing; sequencing was by immunoSEQ multiplex PCR. This table has approximately 200,000 clones, about nine tenths appearing once. The sequencing used peripheral blood, collected 28 days after the second AZD1222 dose. The source of these receptors is an adult who received the AZD1222 COVID-19 vaccine. Both conserved end residues are part of each CDR3. Fields, in order: V gene, J gene, D gene, clone size, CDR3 protein, CDR3 DNA. The D gene is left open where the match is weak. Size is omitted from some rows. Given values are once, few, many or a class for expanded clones.

V: TRBV19
J: TRBJ2-7
D: .
size: .
CDR3: CASSVSSSYEQYF
DNA: TGTGCCAGTAGTGTTAGTAGCTCCTACGAGCAGTACTTC

V: TRBV2
J: TRBJ1-5
D: .
size: few
CDR3: CASRIDQPQHF
DNA: TGTGCCAGCAGAATTGACCAGCCCCAGCATTTT

V: TRBV7-6
J: TRBJ1-5
D: .
size: .
CDR3: CASSQDSGNQPQHF
DNA: TGTGCCAGCAGCCAAGACAGCGGAAATCAGCCCCAGCATTTT

V: TRBV5-4
J: TRBJ2-1
D: TRBD2
size: .
CDR3: CASSLGTSGRWNEQFF
DNA: TGTGCCAGCAGCTTGGGGACTAGCGGGAGATGGAATGAGCAGTTCTTC

V: TRBV7-8
J: TRBJ2-2
D: .
size: once
CDR3: CASSVGQIRPGELFF
DNA: TGTGCCAGCAGCGTAGGACAGATACGACCTGGGGAGCTGTTTTTT

V: TRBV20-1
J: TRBJ1-6
D: .
size: .
CDR3: CSAIYSPLHF
DNA: TGCAGTGCCATCTACTCACCCCTCCACTTT

V: TRBV25-1
J: TRBJ2-7
D: TRBD1
size: .
CDR3: CASSDPRTGTSEQYF
DNA: TGTGCCAGCAGTGACCCGCGGACAGGGACGTCCGAGCAGTACTTC

V: TRBV20-1
J: TRBJ1-3
D: TRBD1
size: .
CDR3: CSASDRGTGNTIYF
DNA: TGCAGTGCTAGTGACAGGGGTACTGGAAACACCATATATTTT

V: TRBV6-5
J: TRBJ2-3
D: .
size: .
CDR3: CASRSTDTQYF
DNA: TGTGCCAGCAGAAGCACAGATACGCAGTATTTT

V: TRBV11-1
J: TRBJ2-1
D: TRBD1
size: .
CDR3: CASSSHRGYEQFF
DNA: TGTGCCAGCAGCTCCCACAGGGGATATGAGCAGTTCTTC

V: TRBV5-1
J: TRBJ2-7
D: TRBD2
size: .
CDR3: CASSLGLRGDYEQYF
DNA: TGCGCCAGCAGCTTGGGTTTGCGGGGGGACTACGAGCAGTACTTC

V: TRBV4-2
J: TRBJ2-1
D: TRBD2
size: .
CDR3: CASSPSASGRNEQFF
DNA: TGTGCCAGCAGCCCCTCGGCTAGCGGGAGGAATGAGCAGTTCTTC

V: TRBV11-2
J: TRBJ2-7
D: .
size: .
CDR3: CASSLIEGSSYEQYF
DNA: TGTGCCAGCAGCTTAATAGAGGGCAGCTCCTACGAGCAGTACTTC

V: TRBV13
J: TRBJ1-3
D: .
size: .
CDR3: CASSSGSGNTIYF
DNA: TGTGCCAGCAGCTCGGGCTCTGGAAACACCATATATTTT

V: TRBV9
J: TRBJ2-6
D: TRBD2
size: .
CDR3: CASSVTPSGGLGANVLTF
DNA: TGTGCCAGCAGCGTAACCCCCTCGGGGGGGCTTGGGGCCAACGTCCTGACTTTC

V: TRBV3-1/TRBV3-2
J: TRBJ2-5
D: .
size: .
CDR3: CASSPASYEETQYF
DNA: TGTGCCAGCAGCCCCGCCAGTTATGAAGAGACCCAGTACTTC

V: TRBV5-1
J: TRBJ2-7
D: .
size: .
CDR3: CASSGSAEQYF
DNA: TGCGCCAGCTCAGGTAGTGCCGAGCAGTACTTC

V: TRBV10-3
J: TRBJ2-5
D: TRBD2
size: .
CDR3: CAISERTSGKETQYF
DNA: TGTGCCATCAGTGAGAGGACTAGCGGGAAGGAGACCCAGTACTTC

V: TRBV18
J: TRBJ1-2
D: TRBD1
size: .
CDR3: CASSPDRNYGYTF
DNA: TGTGCCAGCTCACCGGACAGGAACTATGGCTACACCTTC

V: TRBV15
J: TRBJ2-5
D: .
size: .
CDR3: CATSRGWQETQYF
DNA: TGTGCCACCAGCCGGGGCTGGCAGGAGACCCAGTACTTC

V: TRBV5-1
J: TRBJ2-1
D: .
size: .
CDR3: CASSPTGTGNEQFF
DNA: TGCGCCAGCAGCCCCACCGGGACTGGCAATGAGCAGTTCTTC

V: TRBV19
J: TRBJ1-5
D: .
size: .
CDR3: CASSQGEGGNQPQHF
DNA: TGTGCCAGTAGTCAAGGGGAGGGGGGCAATCAGCCCCAGCATTTT